Sequencing of this T cell receptor beta chain was carried out in a study of Graves' ophthalmopathy and Graves' hyperthyroidism. Study-wide points: Discriminating ophthalmopathy from stable hyperthyroidism, a 13-signature model attained a sensitivity of approximately 90% and a specificity of about 81%. Detection in blood was also observed for most expanded thyroid clonotypes above 0.001 frequency.

Each donor who had ophthalmopathy showed moderate-to-severe activity, a CAS of ≥3, a NOSPECS of ≥4, and a duration under 3 months. The PBMCs were taken from roughly 9.3 ml of fresh peripheral blood. The study amplified TCR beta CDR3 regions using RNA transcripts. In the first round, RT-PCR was carried out with HTBI primers, and a multiplex PCR formed the second round. TCRdb reprocessed the multiplex PCR reads with MiXCR, giving one entry per CDR3 protein. The repertoire has 200,000 to 250,000 distinct CDR3 sequences, around 30% of them found once; the top ten carry approximately 9%. The J segment lost 11 bases and the V segment lost 0 bases, leaving 9 bases of the junction unmatched. CDR1 and CDR2 (germline): SEHNR, FQNEAQ (reference sequence). This CDR3 contains 14 residues. This clonotype was observed at least ten times. No antigen is known for it.

Material: peripheral blood. This chain links TRBV7-9 with TRBJ1-1, with 7 positions matching TRBD1. This clonotype was obtained from a man aged 50 to 60 with Graves' ophthalmopathy. CDR3 DNA: TGTGCCAGCAGCTTAGCCGGGACAGCCGTGGAGGCTTTCTTT. It translates to CASSLAGTAVEAFF.